A selection of T cell receptor beta chains follows, all from one sample in a study of T cell changes during pregnancy in multiple sclerosis. Profiling relied on immunoSEQ multiplex PCR, and the TCRdb table lists in-frame clones only, not all of them. The sample yields roughly 110,000 clones, about 90% seen once. Sample: peripheral blood, taken after pregnancy. These receptors were taken from a female donor with multiple sclerosis, enrolled in a pregnancy study. The CDR3 runs from the conserved cysteine through the conserved F or W. The D gene is left open where the match is weak. Part of the rows lack a size; the others show once, few, many or a class for expanded clones.

>TRBV19|TRBJ2-1|-|TRBD1
CASSKGALYNEQFF
TGTGCCAGTAGTAAGGGGGCCCTCTACAATGAGCAGTTCTTC
>TRBV4-1|TRBJ1-4|-|TRBD1
CASSRLTGLGEKLFF
TGCGCCAGCAGCCGTCTGACAGGGTTAGGTGAAAAACTGTTTTTT
>TRBV6-5|TRBJ1-1|once|-
CASSYRPGVDTEAFF
TGTGCCAGCAGTTACCGGCCCGGGGTGGACACTGAAGCTTTCTTT
>TRBV6-5|TRBJ2-5|-|-
CASSTWTRQETQYF
TGTGCCAGCAGTACCTGGACAAGACAAGAGACCCAGTACTTC
>TRBV28|TRBJ1-5|-|-
CASTTPFGISQPQHF
TGTGCCAGCACCACCCCTTTCGGGATAAGTCAGCCCCAGCATTTT
>TRBV28|TRBJ1-2|-|-
CASSLPQLNYGYTF
TGTGCCAGCAGTTTACCCCAATTGAACTATGGCTACACCTTC
>TRBV9|TRBJ1-2|-|-
CASTGESSNYGYTF
TGTGCCAGCACCGGGGAGAGCAGCAACTATGGCTACACCTTC
>TRBV2|TRBJ2-1|-|TRBD1
CASSRGQGTSYNEQFF
TGTGCCAGCAGTCGGGGACAGGGGACATCTTACAATGAGCAGTTCTTC
>TRBV28|TRBJ1-1|-|-
CASSLDRTEAFF
TGTGCCAGCAGTTTAGACAGGACCGAAGCTTTCTTT
>TRBV19|TRBJ2-2|once|TRBD1
CASSIPDRGDTGELFF
TGTGCCAGTAGTATTCCCGACAGGGGCGACACCGGGGAGCTGTTTTTT
>TRBV29-1|TRBJ1-2|-|-
CSVLQAGGPYGYTF
TGCAGCGTCCTGCAAGCGGGCGGACCCTATGGCTACACCTTC
>TRBV6-5|TRBJ2-7|-|TRBD2
CASSPSGGPYEQYF
TGTGCCAGCAGCCCTAGCGGGGGGCCATACGAGCAGTACTTC
>TRBV2|TRBJ1-4|once|-
CASSRGSANEKLFF
TGTGCCAGCAGCAGGGGTTCGGCTAATGAAAAACTGTTTTTT
>TRBV5-1|TRBJ1-1|-|-
CASRTGTSNLNTEAFF
TGCGCCAGCAGAACCGGGACATCAAACCTGAACACTGAAGCTTTCTTT
>TRBV10-3|TRBJ2-3|once|-
CAISALSDTDTQYF
TGTGCCATCAGTGCACTATCGGACACAGATACGCAGTATTTT
>TRBV2|TRBJ2-7|-|TRBD1
CASNRGSYEQYF
TGTGCCAGCAACAGGGGGAGCTACGAGCAGTACTTC
>TRBV7-6|TRBJ2-2|-|TRBD2
CASSLRPYGRSGRLGGELFF
TGTGCCAGCAGCTTAAGACCATACGGACGTAGCGGGAGACTGGGCGGGGAGCTGTTTTTT
>TRBV19|TRBJ1-2|few|TRBD1
CASTGQGTNYGYTF
TGTGCCAGTACGGGACAGGGGACTAACTATGGCTACACCTTC
>TRBV11-2|TRBJ2-7|-|-
CASSSFSGSYEQYF
TGTGCCAGCAGCTCATTTAGCGGCTCCTACGAGCAGTACTTC
>TRBV2|TRBJ1-2|-|-
CASRGEDVVNYGYTF
TGTGCCAGCAGGGGAGAGGACGTAGTAAACTATGGCTACACCTTC
>TRBV5-4|TRBJ2-1|-|TRBD1
CASSPGQGQSSYNEQFF
TGTGCCAGCAGCCCGGGACAGGGCCAGAGCTCCTACAATGAGCAGTTCTTC
>TRBV5-1|TRBJ2-2|-|TRBD1
CASSFHLTGANTGELFF
TGCGCCAGCAGCTTCCATCTGACAGGGGCGAACACCGGGGAGCTGTTTTTT
>TRBV2|TRBJ1-3|once|TRBD1
CASSEGDRLLSGNTIYF
TGTGCCAGCAGTGAAGGGGACAGGCTACTCTCTGGAAACACCATATATTTT
>TRBV19|TRBJ1-2|once|TRBD1
CASRETGQPNYGYTF
TGTGCCAGTAGGGAAACGGGACAGCCTAACTATGGCTACACCTTC
>TRBV28|TRBJ1-1|-|TRBD1
CASSTGQGRTEAFF
TGTGCCAGCAGTACTGGACAGGGAAGAACTGAAGCTTTCTTT
>TRBV5-4|TRBJ1-1|-|TRBD1
CASSLEPGQRKNTEAFF
TGTGCCAGCAGCTTGGAGCCGGGACAGAGGAAGAACACTGAAGCTTTCTTT
>TRBV27|TRBJ1-6|-|-
CASSPSLQPGHLSPLHF
TGTGCCAGCAGTCCCTCACTTCAACCGGGACACCTATCACCCCTCCACTTT
>TRBV4-1|TRBJ2-1|once|-
CASSQDSWRGYNEQFF
TGCGCCAGCAGCCAAGATTCGTGGCGGGGCTACAATGAGCAGTTCTTC
>TRBV28|TRBJ2-6|once|TRBD1
CASSPLFDRESGANVLTF
TGTGCCAGCAGTCCACTTTTCGACAGGGAAAGTGGGGCCAACGTCCTGACTTTC
>TRBV30|TRBJ1-5|-|-
CAWSQTGGGQPQHF
TGTGCCTGGAGCCAGACCGGGGGGGGTCAGCCCCAGCATTTT
>TRBV7-9|TRBJ2-1|-|TRBD1
CASSSTGTGKNEQFF
TGTGCCAGCAGCTCCACCGGGACAGGGAAGAATGAGCAGTTCTTC
>TRBV14|TRBJ1-4|-|-
CASSSKSWTAFGEKLFF
TGTGCCAGCAGCTCGAAGAGTTGGACAGCTTTTGGTGAAAAACTGTTTTTT
>TRBV6-1|TRBJ2-5|-|TRBD2
CASSARLAGGGKETQYF
TGTGCCAGCAGTGCCAGACTAGCGGGAGGGGGGAAGGAGACCCAGTACTTC
>TRBV27|TRBJ2-5|-|TRBD2
CASSLTSGRWQETQYF
TGTGCCAGCAGCCTCACTAGCGGGAGATGGCAAGAGACCCAGTACTTC
>TRBV10-1|TRBJ2-7|once|-
CASSESGGSISYEQYF
TGCGCCAGCAGTGAGTCCGGCGGGTCCATTTCCTACGAGCAGTACTTC
>TRBV10-3|TRBJ1-3|-|-
CAISENLRDTSSGNTIYF
TGTGCCATCAGTGAAAATTTACGGGACACTTCCTCTGGAAACACCATATATTTT
>TRBV6-1|TRBJ2-1|-|-
CASRRGLSSYNEQFF
TGTGCCAGCAGGAGAGGGCTCTCCTCCTACAATGAGCAGTTCTTC
>TRBV15|TRBJ2-2|-|-
CATSRDQGLPANTGELFF
TGTGCCACCAGCAGAGATCAGGGACTCCCCGCGAACACCGGGGAGCTGTTTTTT
>TRBV23-1|TRBJ1-5|-|TRBD1
CASSQSDRVYSNQPQHF
TGCGCCAGCAGTCAATCGGACAGGGTTTACAGCAATCAGCCCCAGCATTTT
>TRBV30|TRBJ1-2|-|TRBD1
CAWSRDRARSYGYTF
TGTGCCTGGAGCAGAGACAGGGCGAGGAGTTATGGCTACACCTTC
>TRBV10-3|TRBJ1-2|-|-
CAISESTGQNYGYTF
TGTGCCATCAGTGAGTCGACCGGACAGAACTATGGCTACACCTTC
>TRBV18|TRBJ1-6|-|-
CASSLGTDGQSPLHF
TGTGCCAGCTCACTCGGGACTGACGGCCAGTCACCCCTCCACTTT
>TRBV5-6|TRBJ1-6|few|-
CASSLGGYNSPLHF
TGTGCCAGCAGCTTGGGAGGGTATAATTCACCCCTCCACTTT
>TRBV2|TRBJ1-1|-|TRBD1
CASSEGGQEYTEAFF
TGTGCCAGCAGTGAAGGGGGACAGGAGTACACTGAAGCTTTCTTT
>TRBV6-1|TRBJ1-1|-|TRBD1
CASSRTGEAFF
TGTGCCAGCAGTCGGACAGGGGAAGCTTTCTTT